These 31 T cell receptor beta chains came from one sample sequenced in a study of T cells in Graves' hyperthyroidism and ophthalmopathy. Amplification targeted TCR beta CDR3 regions from RNA transcripts. The HTBI primer set served for first-round RT-PCR of the TCR CDR3. Each CDR3 protein gets one entry after TCRdb re-called the multiplex PCR reads with MiXCR. The sample contains approximately 610,000 distinct CDR3 sequences, over 12% of which appear only once. The material sequenced was blood. Every receptor here comes from a woman between 35 and 50 years old with Graves' ophthalmopathy.

In its sample, this clonotype was seen many times. The chain has TRBV28 and TRBJ1-5, with D maybe TRBD1 (5 bases). CDR1 MDHEN and CDR2 SYDVKM come from the germline V gene. The CDR3 has 12 amino acids. Trimming stripped 5 bases from V and 5 bases from J, with 7 bases between. The CDR3 spells CASSGADQPQHF. The CDR3 DNA sequence: TGTGCCAGCAGTGGGGCTGATCAGCCCCAGCATTTT.

This clonotype was detected many times. The chain employs TRBV28 and TRBJ2-7, with TRBD2 matching over 10 bases. Looked up from germline, CDR1 is MDHEN and CDR2 is SYDVKM. The CDR3 spans 15 residues. Losses at the gene ends were 5 bases for V and 3 bases for J; bases not matched to a gene: 7. CDR3 loop: CASSLTASGSYEQYF. The CDR3 DNA reads TGTGCCAGCAGTCTAACGGCTAGCGGGAGCTACGAGCAGTACTTC.

Ten or more counts support this clonotype. The chain employs TRBV28 and TRBJ1-2; D is unresolved. The length of the CDR3 is 14 residues. Germline V lookup: CDR1 MDHEN, CDR2 SYDVKM. With 3 bases removed from V and 6 bases from J, the gap between germline ends came to 14 bases. CDR3 in amino acids: CASSLGVRAHGYTF. CDR3 sequence (DNA): TGTGCCAGCAGTTTGGGCGTCCGGGCGCATGGCTACACCTTC.

In this sample, this clonotype turned up many times. The chain combines TRBV7-2 with TRBJ1-2, with 7 bases lining up with TRBD1. The V and J ends lost 5 bases and 9 bases, in that order; junction bases with no gene match: 15. This CDR3 has 15 residues. The V gene's germline CDR1 is SGHTA and CDR2 FQGNSA. CDR3 bases: TGTGCCAGCAGCCCCGGGACAGTCGGGAGGGCAAGCTACACCTTC. It translates to CASSPGTVGRASYTF.

This clonotype appeared many times. The chain recombines TRBV27 with TRBJ2-7; a weak D match, TRBD1 (5 bases). With 6 bases removed from V and 2 bases from J, the gap between germline ends came to 20 bases. Germline V gene sequence: CDR1 MNHEY, CDR2 SMNVEV (reference sequence). This CDR3 region has 16 residues. CDR3 nucleotide sequence: TGTGCCAGCAGCCCAGTAAGTAGCAGGGCTACCTACGAGCAGTACTTC. This gives the protein CASSPVSSRATYEQYF.

This clonotype was seen ten or more times. The genes are TRBV6-1 and TRBJ1-1; D unclear. The CDR3 spans 14 residues. Per germline, CDR1 MNHNS and CDR2 SASEGT. Trimming left V 5 bases short and J 0 bases short, with 10 bases between. CDR3 DNA sequence: TGTGCCAGCAGTCTGATCTCTGTGAACACTGAAGCTTTCTTT. It specifies CASSLISVNTEAFF.

The sample holds many counts of this clonotype. This chain links TRBV13 with TRBJ2-7; TRBD2 aligns across 9 bases. Germline V gene sequence: CDR1 PRHDT, CDR2 FYEKMQ (reference sequence). The V and J ends lost 4 bases and 4 bases, in that order; junction bases with no gene match: 11. This CDR3 contains 16 residues. The CDR3 loop reads CASSSRALAGLYEQYF. In DNA, the CDR3 is TGTGCCAGCAGCTCCCGGGCCCTAGCGGGATTGTACGAGCAGTACTTC.

At least ten counts were recorded for this clonotype. The rearrangement uses TRBV6-5 and TRBJ1-3; the D is unclear. Germline-derived CDR1 and CDR2 are MNHEY and SVGAGI. With 5 bases removed from V and 2 bases from J, the gap between germline ends came to 13 bases. CDR3 length: 15 amino acids. The CDR3 is CASSNTQWTGNTIYF. The CDR3 DNA follows: TGTGCCAGCAGTAACACCCAGTGGACTGGAAACACCATATATTTT.

This clonotype was counted many times. The chain recombines TRBV20-1 with TRBJ1-2; 8 nucleotides match TRBD1. Unmatched junction bases numbered 12, after V lost 3 bases and J lost 3 bases. Germline loops: CDR1 DFQATT, CDR2 SNEGSKA (reference sequence). The CDR3 covers 16 residues. CDR3 amino acids: CSASISKTGDHYGYTF. Written as DNA, the CDR3 is TGCAGTGCTAGCATCTCTAAGACAGGGGACCACTATGGCTACACCTTC.

Worth noting for this clonotype: A clone one base away is much larger, so this may be a read error. The gene calls are TRBV12-3 or TRBV12-4 and TRBJ2-5, with D perhaps matching TRBD2 (6 bases). The CDR3 is 13 amino acids. Between the trimmed V and J ends, which lost 5 bases and 0 bases, there was a span of 7 bases. The CDR3 DNA follows: TGTGCCAGCAGTGGGGACTACCAAGAGACCCAGTACTTC. This translates into CASSGDYQETQYF.

Regarding this clonotype: Since a much larger clone is just one base distant, this may be a read error. The genes are TRBV6-1 and TRBJ2-7, with TRBD1 matching 8 bases. The CDR3 is 19 residues long. From germline, CDR1 is MNHNS and CDR2 SASEGT. V shed 0 bases and J 0 bases; nucleotides not matched to a gene: 13. The CDR3 loop reads CASSEADREKHPSSYEQYF. The DNA for the CDR3 is TGTGCCAGCAGTGAAGCGGACAGGGAAAAACACCCCAGCTCCTACGAGCAGTACTTC.

The rearrangement uses TRBV28 and TRBJ1-5; D is ambiguous. Trimming removed 3 bases at V and 3 bases at J, with 12 bases between. The CDR3 has 15 amino acids. Germline V gene sequence: CDR1 MDHEN, CDR2 SYDVKM. For the CDR3, the DNA is TGTGCCAGCAGTTTTCGTATCAGCTTCAATCAGCCCCAGCATTTT. Amino acids: CASSFRISFNQPQHF.

This rearrangement joins TRBV7-3 to TRBJ1-1; D gene ambiguous. The germline V gene encodes CDR1 SGHTA and CDR2 FQGTGA. This CDR3 has 13 residues. V shed 5 bases and J shed 11 bases, with 18 bases lying between them. The CDR3 sequence: CASSPGQGTVAFF. CDR3 coding DNA: TGTGCCAGCAGCCCCGGGCAAGGTACGGTCGCTTTCTTT.

This clonotype occurred a few times. The CDR3 spells CASSPGTSPEQYF. The CDR3, as DNA: TGTGCCAGCAGCCCCGGGACCTCCCCCGAGCAGTACTTC. J is TRBJ2-7 and V is TRBV28, with D perhaps given as TRBD1 or TRBD2 (5 bases each). Per the germline V gene, CDR1 is MDHEN and CDR2 is SYDVKM. This CDR3 region has 13 residues. V lost 6 bases and J lost 6, with 15 bases in between. Based on the CDR3 plus reference TRBV28 and TRBJ2-7, the full variable domain is DVKVTQSSRYLVKRTGEKVFLECVQDMDHENMFWYRQDPGLGLRLIYFSYDVKMKEKGDIPEGYSVSREKKERFSLILESASTNQTSMYLCASSPGTSPEQYFGPGTRLTVT.

The table lists this clonotype with many counts. The chain recombines TRBV20-1 with TRBJ2-7, with a tentative D call TRBD2 (5 bases). V was shortened by 6 bases and J by 3 bases, with 33 bases between the two germline ends. In germline, CDR1 is DFQATT, CDR2 SNEGSKA (reference sequence). The CDR3 runs 19 residues. As DNA, the CDR3 is TGCAGTGCCTCTCTCCCAAAATATCGGGTCAGTGGACTTGGCTACGAGCAGTACTTC. It encodes CSASLPKYRVSGLGYEQYF.

This clonotype was seen at least ten times. This chain uses TRBV12-3 or TRBV12-4 with TRBJ2-7; D is unresolved. There are 13 residues in the CDR3. The ends were cut back, 5 bases at V and 5 bases at J, with 13 bases in the middle. CDR3 in DNA: TGTGCCAGCAGTCCGGGCCAGGCGAACGAGCAGTACTTC. Its translation: CASSPGQANEQYF.

This clonotype has a count of ten or more. The chain employs TRBV11-2 and TRBJ2-1, with 7 bases lining up with TRBD2. Germline lookup yields CDR1 SGHAT and CDR2 FQNNGV. The CDR3 runs 15 residues. After removal of 8 bases from V and 10 bases from J, the junction contained 17 bases not matched to a gene. The CDR3 sequence is CASAYGASGEWEQFF. Here the CDR3 DNA reads TGTGCCAGCGCTTATGGGGCTAGCGGAGAATGGGAGCAGTTCTTC.

The chain employs TRBV7-2 and TRBJ2-5; 7 positions agree with TRBD2. The CDR3 covers 16 residues. V shed 2 bases, J shed 5 bases, and the junction held 11 bases outside the gene matches. Germline CDR1 reads SGHTA; CDR2 reads FQGNSA. The CDR3 spells CASSLQPPGEGETQYF. The CDR3 coding sequence is TGTGCCAGCAGCTTACAACCTCCCGGGGAGGGGGAGACCCAGTACTTC.

In its sample, this clonotype was seen many times. The chain has TRBV11-2 and TRBJ2-2, with 10 bases that match TRBD2. The CDR3 contains 19 residues. Per the germline V gene, CDR1 is SGHAT and CDR2 is FQNNGV. The ends lost 1 base at V and 0 bases at J; junction bases unmatched: 8. This CDR3 is CASSLVGDLAGANTGELFF. As DNA, the CDR3 is TGTGCCAGCAGCTTAGTAGGAGATCTAGCGGGAGCGAACACCGGGGAGCTGTTTTTT.

This clonotype was detected ten times or more. This rearrangement joins TRBV20-1 to TRBJ2-7; perhaps TRBD1 as D (6 bases). Between the trimmed V and J ends, which lost 3 bases and 7 bases, there was a span of 19 bases. The germline V gene has CDR1 DFQATT and CDR2 SNEGSKA (reference sequence). The CDR3 is 14 residues long. This CDR3 is CSASVWDTVMEQYF. The CDR3 bases are TGCAGTGCTAGTGTCTGGGACACCGTCATGGAGCAGTACTTC.

Details on this clonotype: The junction departs from the called germline gene at one end, perhaps through a read error. This chain uses TRBV27 with TRBJ2-7, with D perhaps TRBD2 (7 bases). This CDR3 has 15 residues. From germline, CDR1 is MNHEY and CDR2 SMNVEV (reference sequence). CDR3 residues: CATILRGRAPYKQYF. The CDR3 DNA sequence: TGTGCCACCATACTAAGGGGGAGGGCCCCCTACAAGCAGTACTTC.

Ten or more counts support this clonotype. The chain has TRBV30 and TRBJ2-5, with D tentatively TRBD2 (5 bases). Germline lookup yields CDR1 GTSNPN and CDR2 SVGIG (reference sequence). The CDR3 loop spans 13 amino acids. V lost 4 bases to trimming and J lost 7 bases, with 16 bases between them. The DNA for the CDR3 is TGTGCCTGGACCCAGACGACCGAGGGGACCCAGTACTTC. It is translated as CAWTQTTEGTQYF.

The V and J genes are TRBV12-3 or TRBV12-4 and TRBJ1-1; 7 nucleotides align to TRBD1. J lost 11 bases, V lost 0 bases, and 6 bases had no gene match. The CDR3 is 13 residues long. Written as DNA, the CDR3 is TGTGCCAGCAGTTTAGCCTTAACAGGGGAGGCTTTCTTT. Translation: CASSLALTGEAFF.

This clonotype appeared a few times. The chain employs TRBV30 and TRBJ2-2; D is unclear. The length of the CDR3 is 13 residues. Per germline, CDR1 GTSNPN and CDR2 SVGIG (reference sequence). The V end lost 2 bases, the J end lost 6 bases, and 10 bases lay between the germline ends. CDR3 protein: CAWSTQPPGELFF. CDR3 sequence (DNA): TGTGCCTGGAGTACCCAGCCGCCCGGGGAGCTGTTTTTT. Looking up the rest from reference TRBV30 and TRBJ2-2 gives the full variable domain: SQTIHQWPATLVQPVGSPLSLECTVEGTSNPNLYWYRQAAGRGLQLLFYSVGIGQISSEVPQNLSASRPQDRQFILSSKKLLLSDSGFYLCAWSTQPPGELFFGEGSRLTVL.

J is TRBJ1-1 and V is TRBV3-1; D gene ambiguous. The CDR3 has 13 amino acids. V lost 2 bases to trimming and J lost 2 bases, with 6 bases between them. The germline V gene encodes CDR1 LGHDT and CDR2 YNNKEL (reference sequence). CDR3 DNA: TGTGCCAGCAGCCAACGAGATAACACTGAAGCTTTCTTT. Its translation is CASSQRDNTEAFF.

This clonotype has ten or more counts. The rearrangement links TRBV20-1 to TRBJ1-1; 9 nucleotides match TRBD1. V gave up 1 base and J gave up 5 bases; unmatched junction bases: 5. Germline V gene sequence: CDR1 DFQATT, CDR2 SNEGSKA (reference sequence). This CDR3 comprises 14 residues. The CDR3 reads CSARARTGVTEAFF. DNA of the CDR3: TGCAGTGCTAGAGCAAGGACAGGGGTTACTGAAGCTTTCTTT.

This clonotype was counted many times. The genes are TRBV6-5 and TRBJ1-5; 10 bases align to TRBD1. The CDR3 sequence is 16 residues long. Per germline, CDR1 MNHEY and CDR2 SVGAGI. The ends lost 4 bases at V and 7 bases at J; junction bases unmatched: 10. The CDR3 loop is CASSWRDRDRGQPQHF. The DNA of the CDR3 is TGTGCCAGCAGTTGGAGGGACCGGGACAGGGGACAGCCCCAGCATTTT.

The chain recombines TRBV18 with TRBJ2-7; D is possibly TRBD1 (6 bases). The CDR3 length is 13 residues. Germline assignment: CDR1 KGHSH and CDR2 LQKENI. V lost 0 bases and J 6 bases, leaving 9 bases between the germline ends. The chain's CDR3 is CASSPPWGLEQYF. The CDR3 DNA follows: TGTGCCAGCTCACCACCTTGGGGGCTCGAGCAGTACTTC.

The sample holds many counts of this clonotype. The CDR3 sequence: CASSLHWGGDEQYF. CDR3 DNA: TGTGCCAGCAGCCTTCACTGGGGGGGTGACGAGCAGTACTTC. The chain links TRBV7-9 to TRBJ2-7, with 7 bases lining up with TRBD2. CDR1 SEHNR and CDR2 FQNEAQ come from the germline V gene (reference sequence). V was pared by 5 bases and J by 5 bases, with 9 bases of the junction left unmatched. The CDR3 has 14 residues. Complete variable domain (other parts from reference TRBV7-9 and TRBJ2-7): DTGVSQNPRHKITKRGQNVTFRCDPISEHNRLYWYRQTLGQGPEFLTYFQNEAQLEKSRLLSDRFSAERPKGSFSTLEIQRTEQGDSAMYLCASSLHWGGDEQYFGPGTRLTVT.

This clonotype came up many times. V usage is TRBV20-1 and J usage is TRBJ2-7; TRBD2 matches 7 bases. The CDR3 runs 16 residues. V lost 0 bases and J lost 0; bases outside the gene matches: 8. The germline V gene encodes CDR1 DFQATT and CDR2 SNEGSKA (reference sequence). CDR3 nucleotide sequence: TGCAGTGCTAGAGACCCCTCTAGCGGAGGCTCCTACGAGCAGTACTTC. Protein sequence: CSARDPSSGGSYEQYF.

The sample holds a few counts of this clonotype. The chain is built from TRBV5-4 and TRBJ2-7; maybe TRBD2 (6 bases). The CDR3 runs to 15 residues. V was shortened by 4 bases and J by 4 bases, with 18 bases between the two germline ends. CDR1 is SGHNT, CDR2 YYREEE, per germline (reference sequence). The CDR3 loop is CASSPGGSREYEQYF. DNA of the CDR3: TGTGCCAGCAGCCCCGGGGGTTCGAGGGAGTACGAGCAGTACTTC.